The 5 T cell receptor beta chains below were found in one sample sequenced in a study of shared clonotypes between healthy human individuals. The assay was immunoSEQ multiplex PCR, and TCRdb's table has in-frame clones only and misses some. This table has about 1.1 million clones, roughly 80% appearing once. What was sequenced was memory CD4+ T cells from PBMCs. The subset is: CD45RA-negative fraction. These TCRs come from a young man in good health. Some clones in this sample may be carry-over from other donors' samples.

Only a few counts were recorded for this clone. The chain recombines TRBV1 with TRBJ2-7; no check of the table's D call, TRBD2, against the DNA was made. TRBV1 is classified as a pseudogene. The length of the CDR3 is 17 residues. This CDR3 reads CTSSPLQLVAKYYEQYF. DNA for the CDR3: TGCACCAGCAGCCCGCTGCAGCTGGTAGCAAAGTACTACGAGCAGTACTTC.

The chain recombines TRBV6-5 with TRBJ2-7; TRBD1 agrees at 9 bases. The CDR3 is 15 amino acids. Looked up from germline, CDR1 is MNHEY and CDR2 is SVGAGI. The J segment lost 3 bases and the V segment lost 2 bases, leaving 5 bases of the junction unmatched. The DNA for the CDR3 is TGTGCCAGCAGTTACGAGGGACAGGGTTTCTACGAGCAGTACTTC. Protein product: CASSYEGQGFYEQYF.

The CDR3 DNA sequence: TGTGCCAGTAGTTTGGGGACCTACAATGAGCAGTTCTTC. Amino acids: CASSLGTYNEQFF. The rearrangement uses TRBV19 and TRBJ2-7; no definite D call. The DNA end favors TRBJ2-1, so the J call may be wrong. The CDR3 has 13 amino acids. CDR1 LNHDA and CDR2 SQIVND come from the germline V gene (reference sequence).

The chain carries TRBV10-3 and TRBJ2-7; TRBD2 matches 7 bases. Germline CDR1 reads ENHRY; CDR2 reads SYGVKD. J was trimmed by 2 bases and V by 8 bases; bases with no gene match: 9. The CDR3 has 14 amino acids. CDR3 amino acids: CAIAPSSGTYEQYF. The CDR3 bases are TGTGCCATCGCGCCCTCTAGCGGAACCTACGAGCAGTACTTC.

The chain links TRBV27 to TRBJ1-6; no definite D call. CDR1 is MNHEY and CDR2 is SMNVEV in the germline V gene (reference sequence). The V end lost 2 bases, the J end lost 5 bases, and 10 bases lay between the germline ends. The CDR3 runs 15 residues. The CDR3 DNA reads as TGTGCCAGCAGTTTAGTGCGGCTCCATAATTCACCCCTCCACTTT. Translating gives CASSLVRLHNSPLHF.